This TCR beta chain was found in a study of long-term antiretroviral therapy in people with HIV. At the survey level, the v3.0 immunoSEQ assay was run. Here immunoSEQ multiplex PCR was the method, and the copy in TCRdb shows in-frame clones only, minus some. This sample carries around 21,000 clones, around nine tenths of them seen once, and the ten largest clones take 8% to 8.5%. With regard to this clone: Its antigen remains unknown.

Donors needed at least one pre-ART PBMC sample plus at least two post-ART samples. Every HIV-positive participant received treatment in the United States. Germline lookup yields CDR1 MNHEY and CDR2 SVGAGI. The CDR3 consists of 14 residues. Trimming removed 4 bases at V and 4 bases at J, with 13 bases between. General study findings and limits: HIV repertoires spanned tighter CDR3 length ranges than controls did.

The rearrangement uses TRBV6-5 and TRBJ1-1; TRBD1 might be the D (5 bases). The sequence came from a man aged 18 to 30 with HIV. The source material was unsorted PBMCs, sampled 0.2 years before starting antiretroviral therapy. This chain's CDR3 is CASSFSGTSTEAFF. The CDR3 nucleotides read TGTGCCAGCAGTTTCTCCGGGACCAGCACTGAAGCTTTCTTT.